This paragraph reports one T cell receptor beta chain. The data are from a study of control samples from healthy donors and cancer patients. TCRdb's table, derived via immunoSEQ multiplex PCR, lists solely in-frame clones and lacks some. The table records approximately 100,000 clones, around 88% of them present only once. The CDR3 extends over 13 amino acids. Trimming took 1 base from V and 4 from J, leaving 8 bases between them. Germline CDR1 reads SGHRS; CDR2 reads YFSETQ. This chain links TRBV5-1 with TRBJ1-2; D not resolved. Sequencing input: PBMCs. The TCR originated in a man in his 60s with lung cancer. CDR3 residues: CASSLREIYGYTF. In nucleotides, the CDR3 is TGCGCCAGCAGCTTGCGGGAGATCTATGGCTACACCTTC.